Below, 26 T cell receptor beta chains from the same sample are listed, as sequenced in a study of T cell responses to AZD1222 COVID-19 vaccine. Sequencing was performed with immunoSEQ multiplex PCR; in TCRdb, only in-frame clones are kept and a portion is missing. The sample shows about 93,000 clones, over 85% of them seen only once. The input for sequencing was peripheral blood, taken on day 0 of MenACWY control vaccination. The origin of the receptors is an adult in good health.

The rearrangement uses TRBV7-2 and TRBJ1-6; the match to TRBD1 covers 9 bases. The J segment lost 7 bases and the V segment lost 5 bases, leaving 6 bases of the junction unmatched. Germline lookup yields CDR1 SGHTA and CDR2 FQGNSA. This CDR3 is 15 amino acids long. Here the CDR3 reads CASSPDRGGNSPLHF. DNA for the CDR3: TGTGCCAGCAGCCCAGACAGGGGGGGCAATTCACCCCTCCACTTT.

The chain couples TRBV5-1 to TRBJ1-1, with unresolved D. This CDR3 is 13 amino acids long. Germline values: CDR1 SGHRS, CDR2 YFSETQ. Deletions cut 0 bases from V and 1 base from J, with 4 bases between. Here the CDR3 DNA reads TGCGCCAGCAGCTTGGGGGGGAACACTGAAGCTTTCTTT. It specifies CASSLGGNTEAFF.

The chain joins TRBV6-2 or TRBV6-3 to TRBJ1-4; D not certain. Germline V gives CDR1 MNHEY, CDR2 SVGEGT. V lost 0 bases to trimming and J lost 4 bases, with 15 bases between them. The CDR3 is 17 amino acids. The CDR3 DNA sequence: TGTGCCAGCAGTTACTCGATAGGGCGGAAACATAATGAAAAACTGTTTTTT. It specifies CASSYSIGRKHNEKLFF.

V and J are TRBV9 and TRBJ1-6; TRBD1 aligns across 8 bases. Germline V gene lookup returns CDR1 SGDLS and CDR2 YYNGEE. This CDR3 is 16 amino acids long. Unmatched junction bases numbered 12, after V lost 3 bases and J lost 10 bases. This CDR3 is CASSAQTGDDGSPLHF. CDR3 nucleotides: TGTGCCAGCAGCGCTCAGACAGGGGACGACGGCTCACCCCTCCACTTT.

The chain uses TRBV6-2 or TRBV6-3 and TRBJ2-5; D perhaps matches TRBD1 (6 bases). Trimming shortened V by 6 bases and J by 5 bases, and 19 bases separated the two germline ends. Germline values: CDR1 MNHEY, CDR2 SVGEGT. CDR3 length equals 15 residues. The CDR3 bases are TGTGCCAGCAGCCGAGGACAGCTTAGGGGGGAGACCCAGTACTTC. Protein: CASSRGQLRGETQYF.

The CDR3 protein is CASSPPITRNTEAFF. CDR3 coding DNA: TGTGCCAGCTCACCACCAATCACGCGAAACACTGAAGCTTTCTTT. V is TRBV18 and J is TRBJ1-1; no clear D gene. Between the trimmed V and J ends, which lost 0 bases and 2 bases, there was a span of 10 bases. The CDR3 is 15 amino acids. In germline, CDR1 is KGHSH, CDR2 LQKENI. The whole variable domain, remainder taken from reference TRBV18 and TRBJ1-1, is NAGVMQNPRHLVRRRGQEARLRCSPMKGHSHVYWYRQLPEEGLKFMVYLQKENIIDESGMPKERFSAEFPKEGPSILRIQQVVRGDSAAYFCASSPPITRNTEAFFGQGTRLTVV.

The J gene is TRBJ1-3, the V gene TRBV10-2; D is ambiguous. V was clipped by 4 bases and J by 2 bases, with 6 bases between them. Germline-derived CDR1 and CDR2 are WSHSY and SAAADI. The CDR3 consists of 13 residues. For the CDR3, the DNA is TGCGCCAGCAGTGGTGATCCTGGAAACACCATATATTTT. It codes for CASSGDPGNTIYF.

There are a few counts of this clone. This chain joins TRBV6-2 or TRBV6-3 and TRBJ1-5; TRBD1 aligns across 10 bases. V lost 6 bases to trimming and J lost 4 bases; unmatched junction nucleotides: 12. From germline, CDR1 is MNHEY and CDR2 SVGEGT. The CDR3 has 17 residues. The DNA for the CDR3 is TGTGCCAGCAGCCGTTGGACAGGGGGTTCTGGAAATCAGCCCCAGCATTTT. It specifies CASSRWTGGSGNQPQHF.

DNA of the CDR3: TGTGCCAGCAGTGAAGGCAGGGTAGTAGAGACCCAGTACTTC. Its protein product is CASSEGRVVETQYF. The rearrangement joins TRBV6-1 to TRBJ2-5; weak D call: TRBD1 (5 bases). From germline, CDR1 is MNHNS and CDR2 SASEGT. The CDR3 spans 14 residues. V shed 1 base and J shed 4 bases, with 10 bases lying between them.

The chain couples TRBV10-3 to TRBJ1-2, with unresolved D. The germline CDR1 and CDR2 sequences are ENHRY and SYGVKD. V lost 3 bases and J lost 4, with 18 bases in between. CDR3 length: 16 residues. DNA of the CDR3: TGTGCCATCAGTGACAGCCTTACCGACACCCTCTATGGCTACACCTTC. Translation gives CAISDSLTDTLYGYTF.

The chain links TRBV30 to TRBJ1-2, with unresolved D. Germline V gene lookup returns CDR1 GTSNPN and CDR2 SVGIG (reference sequence). Trimming took 5 bases from V and 6 from J, leaving 13 bases between them. The CDR3 length is 12 residues. The CDR3 is CAWQNVRDGYTF. The CDR3 bases are TGTGCCTGGCAGAACGTGAGAGATGGCTACACCTTC.

Only a few counts were recorded for this clone. The chain has TRBV6-5 and TRBJ2-1, with D perhaps matching TRBD1 (6 bases). Deletions cut 6 bases from V and 4 bases from J, with 16 bases between. This CDR3 is 15 amino acids long. Germline assignment: CDR1 MNHEY and CDR2 SVGAGI. The CDR3: CASSPGGGLYNEQFF. The CDR3 DNA reads as TGTGCCAGCAGCCCCGGTGGGGGCCTTTACAATGAGCAGTTCTTC.

There are a few counts of this clone. The V gene is TRBV28, the J gene TRBJ1-2; 7 positions match TRBD1. The CDR3 consists of 15 residues. V shed 6 bases and J 4 bases; nucleotides not matched to a gene: 11. CDR1 is MDHEN and CDR2 is SYDVKM in the germline V gene. As DNA, the CDR3 is TGTGCCAGCAGCCCCCCCGGGACAGAATTCTATGGCTACACCTTC. Amino acid sequence: CASSPPGTEFYGYTF.

This clone appeared once. This chain joins TRBV4-3 and TRBJ1-5; 10 bases agree with TRBD1. CDR1 and CDR2 (germline): LGHNA, YSLEER. The CDR3 covers 16 residues. Trimming at V came to 3 bases and at J to 2 bases, leaving 4 bases not matched to a gene. CDR3 sequence reads: CASSQGTGDGNQPQHF. The DNA of the CDR3 is TGCGCCAGCAGCCAGGGGACAGGGGACGGCAATCAGCCCCAGCATTTT.

This clone came up once. The chain couples TRBV4-3 to TRBJ1-2; D call uncertain. Germline lookup yields CDR1 LGHNA and CDR2 YSLEER. V shed 3 bases and J shed 4 bases, with 12 bases lying between them. CDR3 size: 14 residues. As DNA, the CDR3 is TGCGCCAGCAGCCACCCGTCACTTACCTATGGCTACACCTTC. Its protein is CASSHPSLTYGYTF.

J is TRBJ1-2 and V is TRBV12-3 or TRBV12-4, with TRBD1 matching over 9 bases. Losses at the gene ends were 6 bases for V and 8 bases for J; bases not matched to a gene: 4. The CDR3 runs 12 residues. The DNA for the CDR3 is TGTGCCAGCAGGACAGGGGGTGGAGGCTACACCTTC. It is translated as CASRTGGGGYTF.

The chain joins TRBV5-4 to TRBJ1-2; no firm D call. Germline assignment: CDR1 SGHNT and CDR2 YYREEE (reference sequence). The CDR3 consists of 13 residues. V shed 0 bases and J shed 6 bases, with 9 bases lying between them. For the CDR3, the DNA is TGTGCCAGCAGCTTGGTCAGTCGCGATGGCTACACCTTC. Encoded protein: CASSLVSRDGYTF. The whole variable domain, remainder taken from reference TRBV5-4 and TRBJ1-2, is ETGVTQSPTHLIKTRGQQVTLRCSSQSGHNTVSWYQQALGQGPQFIFQYYREEENGRGNFPPRFSGLQFPNYSSELNVNALELDDSALYLCASSLVSRDGYTFGSGTRLTVV.

The J gene is TRBJ2-3, the V gene TRBV9, with TRBD2 matching over 10 bases. This CDR3 has 15 residues. V was pared by 0 bases and J by 4 bases, with 2 bases of the junction left unmatched. CDR1 SGDLS and CDR2 YYNGEE come from the germline V gene. CDR3 amino acids: CASSVGGLAADTQYF. In nucleotides, the CDR3 is TGTGCCAGCAGCGTAGGAGGACTAGCGGCAGATACGCAGTATTTT. Complete variable domain (other parts from reference TRBV9 and TRBJ2-3): DSGVTQTPKHLITATGQRVTLRCSPRSGDLSVYWYQQSLDQGLQFLIQYYNGEERAKGNILERFSAQQFPDLHSELNLSSLELGDSALYFCASSVGGLAADTQYFGPGTRLTVL.

V usage is TRBV11-3 and J usage is TRBJ2-5; the D call may be TRBD1 or TRBD2 (6 bases each). The CDR3 extends over 18 amino acids. The V and J ends lost 8 bases and 2 bases respectively, with 27 bases between them. Germline V gene data show CDR1 as SGHNT and CDR2 as YENEEA. The CDR3 sequence: CASCHPWGALGTQETQYF. DNA of the CDR3: TGTGCCAGCTGCCATCCTTGGGGGGCACTCGGGACTCAAGAGACCCAGTACTTC.

J is TRBJ1-3 and V is TRBV9; 8 positions agree with TRBD1. With 3 bases clipped from V and 4 bases from J, the junction kept 6 bases outside the gene matches. This CDR3 comprises 15 residues. Germline assignment: CDR1 SGDLS and CDR2 YYNGEE. CDR3 region: CASSAHGTGGNTIYF. CDR3 coding DNA: TGTGCCAGCAGCGCCCACGGGACAGGCGGAAACACCATATATTTT.

A word on this clone: The sample has other DNA sequences that encode this CDR3 too. The gene calls are TRBV5-6 and TRBJ2-7; D unresolved. Germline CDR1 SGHDT, CDR2 YYEEEE. Trimming stripped 0 bases from V and 4 bases from J, with 5 bases between. The CDR3 consists of 12 residues. CDR3 DNA sequence: TGTGCCAGCAGCTTGGGGTATTACGAGCAGTACTTC. It is translated as CASSLGYYEQYF.

The chain couples TRBV6-2 or TRBV6-3 to TRBJ1-1; D unclear. Trimming left V 6 bases short and J 8 bases short, with 10 bases between. CDR1 and CDR2 (germline): MNHEY, SVGEGT. CDR3 length: 11 amino acids. The CDR3 DNA follows: TGTGCCAGCAGCCGGCAGCTGGAAGCTTTCTTT. Its protein is CASSRQLEAFF.

V and J are TRBV29-1 and TRBJ1-1, with TRBD1 as a possible D gene (6 bases). This CDR3 contains 11 residues. V was shortened by 7 bases and J by 3 bases, with 9 bases between the two germline ends. Germline loops: CDR1 SQVTM, CDR2 ANQGSEA. The CDR3 region is CSGKGDTEAFF. The CDR3 DNA is TGCAGCGGTAAGGGGGACACTGAAGCTTTCTTT.

This sequence joins TRBV14 and TRBJ1-1; perhaps TRBD1 as D (5 bases). With 1 base removed from V and 6 bases from J, the gap between germline ends came to 6 bases. Germline lookup yields CDR1 SGHDN and CDR2 FVKESK. The length of the CDR3 is 12 residues. The CDR3 DNA reads as TGTGCCAGCAGCCAAGTAGGGGCTGAAGCTTTCTTT. Translating it yields CASSQVGAEAFF.

V gene TRBV9 combines with J gene TRBJ1-3; D call uncertain. V lost 0 bases, J lost 1 base, and 5 bases lay in between. Germline V CDR1 and CDR2: SGDLS, YYNGEE. The CDR3 contains 14 residues. The CDR3 here is CASSVVGSGNTIYF. CDR3 bases: TGTGCCAGCAGCGTAGTGGGGTCTGGAAACACCATATATTTT.

The chain carries TRBV9 and TRBJ1-1; tentatively, D is TRBD1 (5 bases). The CDR3 consists of 14 residues. Between the trimmed V and J ends, which lost 3 bases and 0 bases, there was a span of 9 bases. Germline CDR1 SGDLS, CDR2 YYNGEE. The CDR3 DNA is TGTGCCAGCAGCGCCGGACACCTGAACACTGAAGCTTTCTTT. It specifies CASSAGHLNTEAFF.